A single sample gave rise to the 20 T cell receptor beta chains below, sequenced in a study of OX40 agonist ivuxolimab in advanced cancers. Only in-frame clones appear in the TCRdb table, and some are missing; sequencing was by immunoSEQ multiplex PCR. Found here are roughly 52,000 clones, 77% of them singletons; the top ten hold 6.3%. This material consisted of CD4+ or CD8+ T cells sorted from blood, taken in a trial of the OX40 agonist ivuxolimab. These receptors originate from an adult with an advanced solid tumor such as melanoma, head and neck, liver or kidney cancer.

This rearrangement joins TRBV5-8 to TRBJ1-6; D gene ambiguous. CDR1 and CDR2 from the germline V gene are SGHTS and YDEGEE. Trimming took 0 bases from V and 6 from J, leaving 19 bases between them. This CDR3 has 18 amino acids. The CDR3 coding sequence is TGTGCCAGCAGCTTGGTGTTATTTACCAAGGGAGCTAATTCACCCCTCCACTTT. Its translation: CASSLVLFTKGANSPLHF.

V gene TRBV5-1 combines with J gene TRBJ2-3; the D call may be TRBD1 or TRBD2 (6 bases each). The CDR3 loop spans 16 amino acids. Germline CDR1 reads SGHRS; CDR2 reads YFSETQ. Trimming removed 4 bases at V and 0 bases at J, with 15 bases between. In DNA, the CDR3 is TGCGCCAGCAGCGTTGGGGGGACAACTAGCACAGATACGCAGTATTTT. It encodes CASSVGGTTSTDTQYF.

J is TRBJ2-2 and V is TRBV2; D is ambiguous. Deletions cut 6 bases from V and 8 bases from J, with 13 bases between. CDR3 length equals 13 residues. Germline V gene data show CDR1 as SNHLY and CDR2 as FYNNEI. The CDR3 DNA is TGTGCCAGCAGCCTGGGGTTCCTTGGGGAGCTGTTTTTT. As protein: CASSLGFLGELFF. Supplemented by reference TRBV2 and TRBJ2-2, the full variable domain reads EPEVTQTPSHQVTQMGQEVILRCVPISNHLYFYWYRQILGQKVEFLVSFYNNEISEKSEIFDDQFSVERPDGSNFTLKIRSTKLEDSAMYFCASSLGFLGELFFGEGSRLTVL.

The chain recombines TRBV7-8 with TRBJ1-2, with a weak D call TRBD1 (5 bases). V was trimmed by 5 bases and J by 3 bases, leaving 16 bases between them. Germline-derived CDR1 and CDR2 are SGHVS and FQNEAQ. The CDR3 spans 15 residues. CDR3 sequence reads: CASSLREGPYYGYTF. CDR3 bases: TGTGCCAGCAGCCTCAGGGAGGGGCCATACTATGGCTACACCTTC.

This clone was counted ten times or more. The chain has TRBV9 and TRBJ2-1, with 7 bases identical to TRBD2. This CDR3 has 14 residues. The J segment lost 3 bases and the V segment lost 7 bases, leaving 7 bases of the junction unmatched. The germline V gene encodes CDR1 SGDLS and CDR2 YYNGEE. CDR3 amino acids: CASSPSGNYNEQFF. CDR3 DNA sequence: TGTGCCAGCTCCCCCAGCGGGAACTACAATGAGCAGTTCTTC.

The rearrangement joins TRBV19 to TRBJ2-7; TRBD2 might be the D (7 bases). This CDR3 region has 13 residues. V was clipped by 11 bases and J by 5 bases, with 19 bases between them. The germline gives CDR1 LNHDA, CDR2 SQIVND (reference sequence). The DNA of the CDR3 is TGTGCCCCACACAGAGGGGGGGGTGACGAGCAGTACTTC. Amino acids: CAPHRGGGDEQYF.

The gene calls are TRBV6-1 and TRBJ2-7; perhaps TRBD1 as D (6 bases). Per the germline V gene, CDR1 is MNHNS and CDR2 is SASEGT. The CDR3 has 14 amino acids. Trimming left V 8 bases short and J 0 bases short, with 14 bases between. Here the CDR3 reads CASRRQADSYEQYF. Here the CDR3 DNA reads TGTGCCAGCCGGCGACAGGCCGACTCCTACGAGCAGTACTTC.

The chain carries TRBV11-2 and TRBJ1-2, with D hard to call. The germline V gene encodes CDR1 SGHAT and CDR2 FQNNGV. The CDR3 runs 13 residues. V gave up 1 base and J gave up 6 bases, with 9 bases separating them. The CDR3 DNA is TGTGCCAGCAGCTTAGGGAGATGGGATGGCTACACCTTC. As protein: CASSLGRWDGYTF.

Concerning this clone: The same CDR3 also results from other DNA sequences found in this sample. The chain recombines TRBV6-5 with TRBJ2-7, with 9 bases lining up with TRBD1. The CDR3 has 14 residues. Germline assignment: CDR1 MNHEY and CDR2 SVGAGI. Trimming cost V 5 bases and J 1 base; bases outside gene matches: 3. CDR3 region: CASSRQGGSYEQYF. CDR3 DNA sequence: TGTGCCAGCAGTAGACAGGGGGGATCCTACGAGCAGTACTTC.

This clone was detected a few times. CDR3: CASSAGTANEKLFF. CDR3 bases: TGTGCCAGTAGCGCCGGGACAGCCAATGAAAAACTGTTTTTT. This chain uses TRBV19 with TRBJ1-4, with 7 bases matching TRBD1. CDR1 and CDR2 from the germline V gene are LNHDA and SQIVND (reference sequence). Germline trimming cut 6 bases from V and 5 bases from J; bases unmatched to any gene: 6. CDR3 length: 14 residues.

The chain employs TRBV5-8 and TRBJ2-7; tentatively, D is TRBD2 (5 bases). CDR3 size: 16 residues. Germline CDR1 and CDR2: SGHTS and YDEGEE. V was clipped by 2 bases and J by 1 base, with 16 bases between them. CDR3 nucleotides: TGTGCCAGCAGCTTTTATTATGGCGGGCCTTCCTACGAGCAGTACTTC. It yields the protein CASSFYYGGPSYEQYF.

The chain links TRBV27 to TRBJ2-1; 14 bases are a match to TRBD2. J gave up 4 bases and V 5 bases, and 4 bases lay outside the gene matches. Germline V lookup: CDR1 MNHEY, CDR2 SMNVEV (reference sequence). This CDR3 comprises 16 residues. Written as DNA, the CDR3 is TGTGCCAGCAGTCGGACTAGCGGGGGGTCATACAATGAGCAGTTCTTC. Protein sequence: CASSRTSGGSYNEQFF.

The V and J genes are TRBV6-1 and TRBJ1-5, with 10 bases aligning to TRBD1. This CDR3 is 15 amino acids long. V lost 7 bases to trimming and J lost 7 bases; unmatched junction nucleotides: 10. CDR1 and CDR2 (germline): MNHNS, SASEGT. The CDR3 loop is CASNLAGQGSQPQHF. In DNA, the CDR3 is TGTGCCAGCAACCTTGCGGGACAGGGGAGCCAGCCCCAGCATTTT.

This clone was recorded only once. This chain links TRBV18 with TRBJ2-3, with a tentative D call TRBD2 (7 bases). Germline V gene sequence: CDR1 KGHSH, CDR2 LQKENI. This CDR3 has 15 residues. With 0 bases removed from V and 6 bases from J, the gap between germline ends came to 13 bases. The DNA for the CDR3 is TGTGCCAGCTCACCACCGGGGGGGCCAACCGATACGCAGTATTTT. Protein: CASSPPGGPTDTQYF.

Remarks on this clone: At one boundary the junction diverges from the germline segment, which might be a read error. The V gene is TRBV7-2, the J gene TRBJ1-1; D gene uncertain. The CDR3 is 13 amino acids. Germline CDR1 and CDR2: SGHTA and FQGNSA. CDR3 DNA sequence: TGCGCCAGCAGCCGAACAGTGAACACTGAAGCTTTCTTT. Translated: CASSRTVNTEAFF.

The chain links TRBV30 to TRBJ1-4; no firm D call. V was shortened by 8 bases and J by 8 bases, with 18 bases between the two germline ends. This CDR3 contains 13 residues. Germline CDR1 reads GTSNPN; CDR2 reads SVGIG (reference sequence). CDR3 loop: CARDGRNREKLFF. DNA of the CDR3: TGTGCCCGAGACGGACGTAATCGAGAAAAACTGTTTTTT. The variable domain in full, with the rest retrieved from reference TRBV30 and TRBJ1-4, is SQTIHQWPATLVQPVGSPLSLECTVEGTSNPNLYWYRQAAGRGLQLLFYSVGIGQISSEVPQNLSASRPQDRQFILSSKKLLLSDSGFYLCARDGRNREKLFFGSGTQLSVL.

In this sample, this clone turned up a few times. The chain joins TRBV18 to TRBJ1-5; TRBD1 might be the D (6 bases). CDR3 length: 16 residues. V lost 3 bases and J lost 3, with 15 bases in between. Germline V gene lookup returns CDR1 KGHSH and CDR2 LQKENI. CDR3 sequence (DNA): TGTGCCAGCTCACCGCGTACAGGGAGGATCAATCAGCCCCAGCATTTT. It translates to CASSPRTGRINQPQHF.

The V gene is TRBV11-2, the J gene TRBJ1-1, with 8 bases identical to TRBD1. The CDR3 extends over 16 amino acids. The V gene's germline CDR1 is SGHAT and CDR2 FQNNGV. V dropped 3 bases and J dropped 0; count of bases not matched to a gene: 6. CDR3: CASSFSSDRVNTEAFF. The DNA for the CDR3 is TGTGCCAGCAGCTTTTCCTCGGACAGGGTGAACACTGAAGCTTTCTTT.

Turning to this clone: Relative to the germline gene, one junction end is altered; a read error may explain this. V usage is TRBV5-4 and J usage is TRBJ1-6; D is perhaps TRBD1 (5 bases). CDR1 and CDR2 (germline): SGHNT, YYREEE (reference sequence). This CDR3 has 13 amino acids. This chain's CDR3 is CASSHGGNSPLHF. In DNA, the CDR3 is TGCGCCAGCAGCCATGGGGGGAATTCACCCCTCCACTTT. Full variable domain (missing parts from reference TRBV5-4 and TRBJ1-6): ETGVTQSPTHLIKTRGQQVTLRCSSQSGHNTVSWYQQALGQGPQFIFQYYREEENGRGNFPPRFSGLQFPNYSSELNVNALELDDSALYLCASSHGGNSPLHFGNGTRLTVT.

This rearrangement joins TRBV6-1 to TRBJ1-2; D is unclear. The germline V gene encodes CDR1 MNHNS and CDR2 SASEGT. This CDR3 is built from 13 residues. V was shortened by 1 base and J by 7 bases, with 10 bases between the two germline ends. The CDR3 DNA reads TGTGCCAGCAGTGAAGGGGCAGTAGGTGGCTACACCTTC. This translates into CASSEGAVGGYTF.